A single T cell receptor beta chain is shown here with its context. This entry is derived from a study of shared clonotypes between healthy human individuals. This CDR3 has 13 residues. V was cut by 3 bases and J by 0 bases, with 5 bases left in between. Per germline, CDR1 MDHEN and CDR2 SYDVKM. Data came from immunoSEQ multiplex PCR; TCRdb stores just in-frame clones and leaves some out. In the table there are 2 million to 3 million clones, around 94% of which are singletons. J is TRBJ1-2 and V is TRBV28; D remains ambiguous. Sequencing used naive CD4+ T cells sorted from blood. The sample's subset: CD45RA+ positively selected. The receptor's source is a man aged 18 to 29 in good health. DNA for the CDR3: TGTGCCAGCAGTTTCACGGCTAACTATGGCTACACCTTC. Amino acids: CASSFTANYGYTF.